This T cell receptor beta chain was sequenced in a study of radiotherapy plus CTLA-4 blockade in lung cancer. Sequencing was performed with immunoSEQ multiplex PCR; in TCRdb, only in-frame clones are kept and a portion is missing. Here the sample spans approximately 100,000 clones, approximately 81% being singletons. Germline V gives CDR1 KGHSH, CDR2 LQKENI. The CDR3 is made up of 15 amino acids. V lost 3 bases to trimming and J lost 2 bases; unmatched junction nucleotides: 4. The TCR was taken from a human donor with non-small cell lung cancer that progressed on radiotherapy plus ipilimumab. Some clones in this sample may be carry-over from other donors' samples. The chain recombines TRBV18 with TRBJ2-5; 9 nucleotides align to TRBD1. The sequenced sample was peripheral blood, obtained from a patient treated with radiotherapy plus ipilimumab. This chain's CDR3 is CASSPPGQGQETQYF. The CDR3 region has the DNA TGTGCCAGCTCACCCCCGGGACAGGGACAAGAGACCCAGTACTTC.